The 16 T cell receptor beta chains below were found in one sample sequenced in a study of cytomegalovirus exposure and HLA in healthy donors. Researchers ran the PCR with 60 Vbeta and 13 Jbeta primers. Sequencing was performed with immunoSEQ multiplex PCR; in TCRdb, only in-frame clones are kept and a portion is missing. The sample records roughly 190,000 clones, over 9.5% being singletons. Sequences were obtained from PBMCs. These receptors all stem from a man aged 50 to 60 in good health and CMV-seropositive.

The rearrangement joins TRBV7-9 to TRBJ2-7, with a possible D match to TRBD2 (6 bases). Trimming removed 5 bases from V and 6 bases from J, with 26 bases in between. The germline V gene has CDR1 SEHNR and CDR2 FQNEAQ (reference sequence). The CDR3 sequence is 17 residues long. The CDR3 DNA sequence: TGTGCCAGCAGCGGTCCCACATGGGGGGTCGGGCTCGGCGAGCAGTACGTC. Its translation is CASSGPTWGVGLGEQYV.

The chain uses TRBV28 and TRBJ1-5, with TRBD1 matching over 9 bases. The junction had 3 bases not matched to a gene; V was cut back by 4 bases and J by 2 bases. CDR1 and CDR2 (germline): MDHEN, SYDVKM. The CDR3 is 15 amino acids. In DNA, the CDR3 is TGTGCCAGCAGTTACAGGGGGCAGGGCAATCAGCCCCAGCATTTT. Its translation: CASSYRGQGNQPQHF.

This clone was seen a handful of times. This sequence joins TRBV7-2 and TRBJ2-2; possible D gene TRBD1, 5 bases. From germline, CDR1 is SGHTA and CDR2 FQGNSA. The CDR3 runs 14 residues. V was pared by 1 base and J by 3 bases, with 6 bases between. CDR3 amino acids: CASSLEGHTGELFF. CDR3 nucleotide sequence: TGTGCCAGCAGCTTAGAGGGGCACACCGGGGAGCTGTTTTTT.

This CDR3 is CASSLKGGSGYTF. In nucleotides, the CDR3 is TGTGCCAGCAGTTTAAAAGGAGGGTCGGGCTACACCTTC. The V and J genes are TRBV27 and TRBJ1-2, with D unresolved. Trimming removed 2 bases from V and 8 bases from J, with 12 bases in between. The CDR3 has 13 amino acids. Germline CDR1 is MNHEY and CDR2 is SMNVEV (reference sequence).

CDR3 sequence reads: CASSLARLAGVFFTDTQYF. As DNA, the CDR3 is TGTGCCAGCAGCTTAGCGCGGTTAGCGGGGGTGTTTTTCACAGATACGCAGTATTTT. The V gene is TRBV7-9, the J gene TRBJ2-3, with 9 bases fitting TRBD2. CDR1 is SEHNR and CDR2 is FQNEAQ in the germline V gene (reference sequence). V was pared by 0 bases and J by 2 bases, with 12 bases of the junction left unmatched. The CDR3 is 19 residues long.

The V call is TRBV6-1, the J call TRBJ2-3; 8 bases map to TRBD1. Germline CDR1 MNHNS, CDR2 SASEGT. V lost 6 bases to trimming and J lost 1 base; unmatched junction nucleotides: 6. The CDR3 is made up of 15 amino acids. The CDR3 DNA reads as TGTGCCAGCAGCCTGCAGGGACAGGGCACAGATACGCAGTATTTT. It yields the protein CASSLQGQGTDTQYF.

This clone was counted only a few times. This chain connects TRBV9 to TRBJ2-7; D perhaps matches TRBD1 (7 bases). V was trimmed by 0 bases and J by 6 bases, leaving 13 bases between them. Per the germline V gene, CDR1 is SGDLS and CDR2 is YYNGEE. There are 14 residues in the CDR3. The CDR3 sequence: CASSVAQGEAEQYF. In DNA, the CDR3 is TGTGCCAGCAGCGTAGCTCAGGGGGAGGCCGAGCAGTACTTC.

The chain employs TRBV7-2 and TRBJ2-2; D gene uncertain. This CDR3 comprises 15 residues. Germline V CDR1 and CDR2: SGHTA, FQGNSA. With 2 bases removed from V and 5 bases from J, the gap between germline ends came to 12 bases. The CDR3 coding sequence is TGTGCCAGCAGCTTAAGTGGTGGCTCTACCGGGGAGCTGTTTTTT. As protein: CASSLSGGSTGELFF.

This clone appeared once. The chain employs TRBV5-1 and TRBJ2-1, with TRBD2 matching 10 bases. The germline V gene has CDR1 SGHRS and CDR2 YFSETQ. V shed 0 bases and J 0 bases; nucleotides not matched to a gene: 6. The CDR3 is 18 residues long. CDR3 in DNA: TGCGCCAGCAGCTTGGGGCTAGCGGGGGCCCACTCCTACAATGAGCAGTTCTTC. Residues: CASSLGLAGAHSYNEQFF.

For the CDR3, the DNA is TGTGCCAGCAGCTTAGGCAGGTCATCCGAGCAGTTCTTC. Its translation: CASSLGRSSEQFF. The chain carries TRBV7-6 and TRBJ2-1; D remains unclear. The germline V gene has CDR1 SGHVS and CDR2 FNYEAQ. With 1 base removed from V and 10 bases from J, the gap between germline ends came to 11 bases. The CDR3 sequence is 13 residues long.

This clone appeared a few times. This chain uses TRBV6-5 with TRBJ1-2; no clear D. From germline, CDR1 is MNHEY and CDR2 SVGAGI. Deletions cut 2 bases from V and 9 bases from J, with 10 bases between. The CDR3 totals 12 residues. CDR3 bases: TGTGCCAGCAGTTACCCTGGCCTGAGCTACACCTTC. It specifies CASSYPGLSYTF.

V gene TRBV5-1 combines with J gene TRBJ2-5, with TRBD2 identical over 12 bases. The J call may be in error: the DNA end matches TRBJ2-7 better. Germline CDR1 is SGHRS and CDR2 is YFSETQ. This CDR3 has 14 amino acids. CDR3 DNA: TGCGCCAGCAGCTTGACTAGCGGGGGGTACGAGCAGTACTTC. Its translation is CASSLTSGGYEQYF.

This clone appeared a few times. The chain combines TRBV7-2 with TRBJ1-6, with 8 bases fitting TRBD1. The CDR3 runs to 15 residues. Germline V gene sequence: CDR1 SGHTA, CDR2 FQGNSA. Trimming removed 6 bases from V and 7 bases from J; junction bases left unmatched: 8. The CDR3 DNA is TGTGCCAGCAGAGTCAGGGGGCCGGGAAATTCACCCCTCCACTTT. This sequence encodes CASRVRGPGNSPLHF.

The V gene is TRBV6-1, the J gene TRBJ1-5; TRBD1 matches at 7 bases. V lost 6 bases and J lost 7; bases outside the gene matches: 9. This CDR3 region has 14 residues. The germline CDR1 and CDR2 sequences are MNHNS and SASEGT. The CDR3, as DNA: TGTGCCAGCAGCATATCACAGGGGAAGCAGCCCCAGCATTTT. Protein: CASSISQGKQPQHF.

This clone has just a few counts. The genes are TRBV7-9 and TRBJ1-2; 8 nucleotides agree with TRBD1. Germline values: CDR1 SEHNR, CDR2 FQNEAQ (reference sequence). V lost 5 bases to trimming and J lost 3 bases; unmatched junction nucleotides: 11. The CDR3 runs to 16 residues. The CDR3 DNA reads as TGTGCCAGCAGCCAGCCGGGACAGGTACCCCACTATGGCTACACCTTC. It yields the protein CASSQPGQVPHYGYTF. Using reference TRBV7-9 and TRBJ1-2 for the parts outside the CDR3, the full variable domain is DTGVSQNPRHKITKRGQNVTFRCDPISEHNRLYWYRQTLGQGPEFLTYFQNEAQLEKSRLLSDRFSAERPKGSFSTLEIQRTEQGDSAMYLCASSQPGQVPHYGYTFGSGTRLTVV.

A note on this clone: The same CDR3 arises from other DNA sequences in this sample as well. CDR3 sequence: CASSLGQGSADTQYF. For the CDR3, the DNA is TGCGCCAGCAGCTTGGGACAGGGATCGGCAGATACGCAGTATTTT. The V gene is TRBV5-1, the J gene TRBJ2-3; TRBD1 aligns across 7 bases. The CDR3 runs 15 residues. The V gene end was trimmed by 0 bases and the J gene end by 4 bases; junction bases not matched to a gene: 5. Per the germline V gene, CDR1 is SGHRS and CDR2 is YFSETQ.